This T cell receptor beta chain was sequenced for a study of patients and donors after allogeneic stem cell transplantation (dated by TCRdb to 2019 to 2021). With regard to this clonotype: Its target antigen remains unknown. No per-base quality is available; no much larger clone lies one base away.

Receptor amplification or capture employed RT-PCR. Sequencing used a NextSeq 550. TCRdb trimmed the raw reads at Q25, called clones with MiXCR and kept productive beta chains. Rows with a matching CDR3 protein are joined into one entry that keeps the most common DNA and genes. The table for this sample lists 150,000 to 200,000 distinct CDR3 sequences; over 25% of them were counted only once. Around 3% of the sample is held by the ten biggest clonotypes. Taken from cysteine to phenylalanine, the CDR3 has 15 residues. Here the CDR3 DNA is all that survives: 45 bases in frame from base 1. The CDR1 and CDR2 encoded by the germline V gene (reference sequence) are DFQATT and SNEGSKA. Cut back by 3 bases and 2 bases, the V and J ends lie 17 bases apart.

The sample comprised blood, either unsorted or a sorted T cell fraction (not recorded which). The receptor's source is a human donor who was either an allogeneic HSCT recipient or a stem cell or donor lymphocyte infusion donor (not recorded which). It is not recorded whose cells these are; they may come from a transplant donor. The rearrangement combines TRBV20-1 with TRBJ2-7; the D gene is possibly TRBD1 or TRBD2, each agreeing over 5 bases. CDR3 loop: CSARAAGTLTYEQYF. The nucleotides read TGCAGTGCTAGGGCGGCCGGGACCCTCACCTACGAGCAGTACTTC.